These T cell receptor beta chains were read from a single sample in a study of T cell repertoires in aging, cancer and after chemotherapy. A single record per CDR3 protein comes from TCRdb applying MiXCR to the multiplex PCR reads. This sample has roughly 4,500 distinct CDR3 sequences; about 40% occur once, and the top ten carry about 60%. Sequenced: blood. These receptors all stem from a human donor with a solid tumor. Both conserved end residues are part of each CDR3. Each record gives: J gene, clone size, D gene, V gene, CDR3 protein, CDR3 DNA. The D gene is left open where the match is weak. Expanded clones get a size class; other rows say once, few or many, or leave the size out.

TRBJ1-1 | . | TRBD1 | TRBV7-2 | CASSLSQGRTEAFF | TGTGCCAGCAGCTTATCACAGGGGAGAACTGAAGCTTTCTTT
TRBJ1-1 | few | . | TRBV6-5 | CASSRSMNTEAFF | TGTGCCAGCAGCCGCAGCATGAACACTGAAGCTTTCTTT
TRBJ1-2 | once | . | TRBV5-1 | CASSLGTSAYGYTF | TGCGCCAGCAGCTTGGGCACTTCGGCCTATGGCTACACCTTC
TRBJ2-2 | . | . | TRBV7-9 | CASSSPNTGELFF | TGTGCCAGCAGCTCACCAAACACCGGGGAGCTGTTTTTT
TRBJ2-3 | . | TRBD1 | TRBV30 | CAWSPGQGPTDTQYF | TGTGCCTGGAGTCCAGGACAGGGCCCCACAGATACGCAGTATTTT
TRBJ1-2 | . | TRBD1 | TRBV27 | CASSDSGQGARGYTF | TGTGCCAGCAGTGATTCGGGACAGGGGGCACGAGGCTACACCTTC
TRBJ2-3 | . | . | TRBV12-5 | CASGSDSDTQYF | TGTGCTAGTGGTAGCGACTCAGATACGCAGTATTTT
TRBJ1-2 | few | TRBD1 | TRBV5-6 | CASTPPGTGVLSRLGYTF | TGTGCCAGCACCCCGCCAGGGACAGGGGTCCTTTCGAGGCTTGGCTACACCTTC
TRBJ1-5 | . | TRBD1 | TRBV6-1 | CASRRHFDPGQGTGNQPQHF | TGTGCCAGCAGAAGACATTTCGACCCGGGACAGGGGACGGGCAATCAGCCCCAGCATTTT
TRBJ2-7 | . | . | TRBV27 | CASSLSHPWGSEQYF | TGTGCCAGCAGTTTAAGTCATCCGTGGGGAAGCGAGCAGTACTTC
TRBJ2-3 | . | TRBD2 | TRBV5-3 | CARSILAAGADTQYF | TGTGCCAGAAGCATCCTAGCGGCGGGAGCAGATACGCAGTATTTT
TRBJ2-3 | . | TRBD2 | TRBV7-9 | CASSHTTSVTDTQYF | TGTGCCAGCAGTCACACGACTAGCGTTACAGATACGCAGTATTTT
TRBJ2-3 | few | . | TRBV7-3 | CASSLSAGITDTQYF | TGTGCCAGCAGCCTCTCCGCGGGGATCACAGATACGCAGTATTTT
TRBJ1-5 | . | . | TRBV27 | CASSSTGPNQPQHF | TGTGCCAGCAGTTCGACAGGCCCCAATCAGCCCCAGCATTTT
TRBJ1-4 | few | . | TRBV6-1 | CASSYSFVAGLATNEKLFF | TGTGCCAGCAGTTACTCATTCGTTGCAGGGCTTGCAACTAATGAAAAACTGTTTTTT
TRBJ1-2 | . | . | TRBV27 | CASSLNRVSNYGYTF | TGTGCCAGCAGCCTGAACAGGGTGTCAAACTATGGCTACACCTTC
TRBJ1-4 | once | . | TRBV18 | CASSPGRVDEKLFF | TGTGCCAGCTCACCGGGTAGGGTCGATGAAAAACTGTTTTTT
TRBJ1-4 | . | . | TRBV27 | CASKTPGRNEKLFF | TGTGCCAGCAAAACACCGGGACGGAATGAAAAACTGTTTTTT
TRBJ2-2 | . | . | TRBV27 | CASSSLVGLNTGELFF | TGTGCCAGCAGTTCACTTGTGGGCTTGAACACCGGGGAGCTGTTTTTT
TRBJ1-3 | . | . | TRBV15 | CATSRGGSLGNTIYF | TGTGCCACCAGCAGAGGGGGATCCCTTGGAAACACCATATATTTT
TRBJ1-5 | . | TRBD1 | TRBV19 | CASSFRDRGQPQHF | TGTGCCAGTAGTTTCCGGGACAGGGGTCAGCCCCAGCATTTT
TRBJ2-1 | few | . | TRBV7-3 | CASSSQVGSYNEQFF | TGTGCCAGCAGCTCTCAGGTGGGATCCTACAATGAGCAGTTCTTC
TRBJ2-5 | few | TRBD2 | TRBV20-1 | CSARDDRGLGYAETQYF | TGCAGTGCTAGAGATGATCGGGGACTAGGTTATGCGGAGACCCAGTACTTC
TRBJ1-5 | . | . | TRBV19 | CASLGLSNQPQHF | TGTGCCAGTTTGGGGCTAAGCAATCAGCCCCAGCATTTT
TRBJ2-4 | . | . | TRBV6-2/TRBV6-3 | CASTLATPTGRKNIQYF | TGTGCCAGCACTCTTGCGACCCCAACAGGGAGGAAAAACATTCAGTACTTC
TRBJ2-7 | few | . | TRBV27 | CASSSQGGDIYEQYF | TGTGCCAGCAGTTCCCAGGGTGGGGACATTTACGAGCAGTACTTC
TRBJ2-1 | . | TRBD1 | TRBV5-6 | CASSPGTGARNEQFF | TGTGCCAGCAGTCCCGGGACAGGGGCCCGCAATGAGCAGTTCTTC
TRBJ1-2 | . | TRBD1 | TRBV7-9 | CASSSSGGLNYGYTF | TGTGCCAGCAGCTCATCAGGGGGCCTAAACTATGGCTACACCTTC
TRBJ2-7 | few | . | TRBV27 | CASSLQGQTSGGFPYEQYF | TGTGCCAGCAGTTTACAAGGACAGACTAGTGGGGGATTCCCCTACGAGCAGTACTTC
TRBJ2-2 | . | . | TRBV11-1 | CASSFVQGLPGELFF | TGTGCCAGCAGCTTTGTACAGGGACTCCCCGGGGAGCTGTTTTTT
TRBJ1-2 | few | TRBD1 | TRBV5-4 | CASSATGSSYGYTF | TGTGCCAGCAGCGCGACAGGGTCGAGCTATGGCTACACCTTC
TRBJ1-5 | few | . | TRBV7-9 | CASSLGGISNQPQHF | TGTGCCAGTTCTCTCGGGGGGATAAGCAATCAGCCCCAGCATTTT
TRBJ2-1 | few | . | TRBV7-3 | CASSLSANHNEQFF | TGTGCCAGCAGCTTATCTGCTAATCACAATGAGCAGTTCTTC
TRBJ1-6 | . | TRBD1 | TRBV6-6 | CASSARNRGSTLHF | TGTGCCAGCAGTGCCCGGAACAGGGGCAGTACCCTCCACTTT
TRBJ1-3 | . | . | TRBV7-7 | CASSLDMGPGNTIYF | TGTGCCAGCAGCTTAGACATGGGGCCCGGAAACACCATATATTTT
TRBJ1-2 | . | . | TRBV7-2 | CASSLGQGNGYTF | TGTGCCAGCAGCTTAGGGCAGGGAAATGGCTACACCTTC
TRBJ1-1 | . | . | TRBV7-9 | CASSLGPMNTEAFF | TGTGCCAGCAGCCTGGGACCGATGAACACTGAAGCTTTCTTT
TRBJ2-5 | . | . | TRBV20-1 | CSARMAFETQYF | TGCAGTGCTAGGATGGCTTTCGAGACCCAGTACTTC
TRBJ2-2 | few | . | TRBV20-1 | CSASDDSLLPNTGELFF | TGCAGTGCTAGCGACGACAGCCTTCTCCCCAACACCGGGGAGCTGTTTTTT
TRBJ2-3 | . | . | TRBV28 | CASSFLSGTDTQYF | TGTGCCAGCAGTTTCCTTTCGGGCACAGATACGCAGTATTTT
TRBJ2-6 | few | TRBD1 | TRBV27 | CASSPKGQGSGANVLTF | TGTGCCAGCAGTCCGAAGGGACAGGGCTCTGGGGCCAACGTCCTGACTTTC
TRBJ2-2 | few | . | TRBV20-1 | CSATPLYVTGELFF | TGCAGTGCTACTCCACTTTACGTCACCGGGGAGCTGTTTTTT
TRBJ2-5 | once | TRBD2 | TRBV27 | CASSRLAGKGETQYF | TGTGCCAGCAGCCGCCTAGCGGGGAAGGGAGAGACCCAGTACTTC